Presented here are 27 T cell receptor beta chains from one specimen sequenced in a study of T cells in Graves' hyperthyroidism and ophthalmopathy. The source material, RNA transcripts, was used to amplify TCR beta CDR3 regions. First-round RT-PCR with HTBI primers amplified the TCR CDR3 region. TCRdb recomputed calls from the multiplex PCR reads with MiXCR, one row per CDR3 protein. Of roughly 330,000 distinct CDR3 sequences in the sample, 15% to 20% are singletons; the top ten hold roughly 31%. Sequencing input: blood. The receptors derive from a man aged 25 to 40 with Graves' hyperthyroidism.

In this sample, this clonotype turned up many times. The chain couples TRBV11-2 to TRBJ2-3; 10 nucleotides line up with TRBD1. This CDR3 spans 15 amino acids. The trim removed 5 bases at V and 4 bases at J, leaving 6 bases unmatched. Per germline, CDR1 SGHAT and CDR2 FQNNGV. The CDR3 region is CASSGTGVRADTQYF. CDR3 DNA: TGTGCCAGCAGCGGGACAGGGGTCAGGGCAGATACGCAGTATTTT.

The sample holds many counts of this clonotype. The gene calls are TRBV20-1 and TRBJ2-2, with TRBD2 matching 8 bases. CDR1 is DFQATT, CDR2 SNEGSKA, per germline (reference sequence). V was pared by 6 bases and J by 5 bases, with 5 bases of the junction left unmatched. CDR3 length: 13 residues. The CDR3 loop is CSAVSGGTGELFF. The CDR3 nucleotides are TGCAGTGCAGTTTCGGGGGGGACCGGGGAGCTGTTTTTT.

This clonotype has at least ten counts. The DNA of the CDR3 is TGTGCCAGCAGCTTAGCGGGGTCCACCGACGAGCAGTACTTC. This sequence encodes CASSLAGSTDEQYF. V usage is TRBV7-9 and J usage is TRBJ2-7; D call uncertain. The CDR3 consists of 14 residues. Trimming shortened V by 0 bases and J by 5 bases, and 11 bases separated the two germline ends. Germline values: CDR1 SEHNR, CDR2 FQNEAQ (reference sequence).

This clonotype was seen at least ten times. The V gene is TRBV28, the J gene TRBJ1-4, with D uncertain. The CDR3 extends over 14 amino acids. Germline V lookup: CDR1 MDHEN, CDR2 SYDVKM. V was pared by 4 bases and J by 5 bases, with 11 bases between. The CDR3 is CASSSNRGNEKLFF. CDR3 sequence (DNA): TGTGCCAGCAGTTCGAACCGGGGAAATGAAAAACTGTTTTTT.

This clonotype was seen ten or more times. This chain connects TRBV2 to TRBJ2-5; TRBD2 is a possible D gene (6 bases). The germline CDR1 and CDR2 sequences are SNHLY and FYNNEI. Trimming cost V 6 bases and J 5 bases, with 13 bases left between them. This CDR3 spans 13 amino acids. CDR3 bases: TGTGCCAGCAGGGAGGGCCTGGAGGAGACCCAGTACTTC. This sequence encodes CASREGLEETQYF.

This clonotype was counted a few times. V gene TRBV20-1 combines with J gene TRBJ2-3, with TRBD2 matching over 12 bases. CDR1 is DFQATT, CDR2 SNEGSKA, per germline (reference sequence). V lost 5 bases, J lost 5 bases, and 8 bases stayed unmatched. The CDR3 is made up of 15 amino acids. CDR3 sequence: CSAPRTSGEGDTQYF. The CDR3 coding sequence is TGCAGTGCTCCCCGGACTAGCGGGGAAGGAGATACGCAGTATTTT.

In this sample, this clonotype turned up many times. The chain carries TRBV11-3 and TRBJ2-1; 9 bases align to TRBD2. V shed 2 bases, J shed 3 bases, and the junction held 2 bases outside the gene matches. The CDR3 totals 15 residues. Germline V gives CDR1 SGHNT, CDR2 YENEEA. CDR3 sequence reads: CASSLLAGNYNEQFF. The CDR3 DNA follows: TGTGCCAGCAGCTTACTAGCGGGAAACTACAATGAGCAGTTCTTC.

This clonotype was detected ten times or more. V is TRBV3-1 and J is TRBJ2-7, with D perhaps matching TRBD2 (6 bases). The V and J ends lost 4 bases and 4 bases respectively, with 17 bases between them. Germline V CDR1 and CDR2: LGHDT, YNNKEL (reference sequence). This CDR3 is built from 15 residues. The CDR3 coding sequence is TGTGCCAGCAGCCCAAGTAGGCTGGGAGGTTACGAGCAGTACTTC. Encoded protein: CASSPSRLGGYEQYF.

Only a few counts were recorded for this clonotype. The CDR3 DNA follows: TGTGCCACCAGCAGAGCCTTAGCGGGAGGAGATGGCACAGATACGCAGTATTTT. Translated: CATSRALAGGDGTDTQYF. This chain joins TRBV15 and TRBJ2-3; 10 positions match TRBD2. V lost 1 base and J lost 1; bases outside the gene matches: 8. CDR3 length: 18 amino acids. Germline assignment: CDR1 LNHNV and CDR2 YYDKDF (reference sequence).

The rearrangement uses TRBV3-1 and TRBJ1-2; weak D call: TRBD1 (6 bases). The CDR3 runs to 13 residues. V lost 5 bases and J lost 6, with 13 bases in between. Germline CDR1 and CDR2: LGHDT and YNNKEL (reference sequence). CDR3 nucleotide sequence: TGTGCCAGCAGCGCATACCGGACAGATGGCTACACCTTC. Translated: CASSAYRTDGYTF.

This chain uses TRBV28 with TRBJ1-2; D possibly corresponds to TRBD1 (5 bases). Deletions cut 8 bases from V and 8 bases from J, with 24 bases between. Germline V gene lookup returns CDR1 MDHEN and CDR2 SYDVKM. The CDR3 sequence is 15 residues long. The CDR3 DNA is TGTGCCAGCGGGTTGGATTGGGACTTCATGGGCGGCTACACCTTC. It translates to CASGLDWDFMGGYTF.

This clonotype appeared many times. The CDR3 reads CASSVVAGANTEAFF. Written as DNA, the CDR3 is TGTGCCAGCAGCGTAGTGGCAGGGGCGAACACTGAAGCTTTCTTT. The chain has TRBV9 and TRBJ1-1, with D tentatively TRBD1 (6 bases). Germline V gene data show CDR1 as SGDLS and CDR2 as YYNGEE. The CDR3 extends over 15 amino acids. The V end was cut by 0 bases, the J end by 1 base, with 10 bases between.

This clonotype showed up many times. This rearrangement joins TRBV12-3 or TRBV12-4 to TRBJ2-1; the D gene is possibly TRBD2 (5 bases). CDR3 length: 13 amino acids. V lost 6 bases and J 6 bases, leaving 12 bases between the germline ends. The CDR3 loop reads CASRRSRGNEQFF. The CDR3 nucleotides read TGTGCCAGCAGACGGTCACGGGGCAATGAGCAGTTCTTC.

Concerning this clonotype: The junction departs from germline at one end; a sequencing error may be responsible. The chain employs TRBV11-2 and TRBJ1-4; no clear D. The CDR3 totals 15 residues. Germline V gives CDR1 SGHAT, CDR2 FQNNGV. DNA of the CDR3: TGCGCCAGCAGCCAAGAGCCGACTTCTTGGGAAAAACTGTTTTTT. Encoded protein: CASSQEPTSWEKLFF.

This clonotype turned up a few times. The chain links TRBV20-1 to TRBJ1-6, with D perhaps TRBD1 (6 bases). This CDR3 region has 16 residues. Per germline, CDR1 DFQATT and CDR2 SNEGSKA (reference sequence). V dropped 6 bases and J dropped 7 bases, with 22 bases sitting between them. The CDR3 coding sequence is TGCAGTGCCCCCTTTGGGCCCCAAAGGGGGAATTCACCCCTCCACTTT. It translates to CSAPFGPQRGNSPLHF.

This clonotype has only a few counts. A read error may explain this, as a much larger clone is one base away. The CDR3 reads CASTPVVFEQFF. DNA of the CDR3: TGTGCCAGTACCCCCGTCGTCTTCGAGCAGTTCTTC. The rearrangement joins TRBV28 to TRBJ2-1; D uncertain. The CDR3 loop spans 12 amino acids. Per the germline V gene, CDR1 is MDHEN and CDR2 is SYDVKM. Trimming took off 9 bases at V and 10 bases at J, with 16 bases between the two ends. The full variable domain, rest sourced from reference TRBV28 and TRBJ2-1, is DVKVTQSSRYLVKRTGEKVFLECVQDMDHENMFWYRQDPGLGLRLIYFSYDVKMKEKGDIPEGYSVSREKKERFSLILESASTNQTSMYLCASTPVVFEQFFGPGTRLTVL.

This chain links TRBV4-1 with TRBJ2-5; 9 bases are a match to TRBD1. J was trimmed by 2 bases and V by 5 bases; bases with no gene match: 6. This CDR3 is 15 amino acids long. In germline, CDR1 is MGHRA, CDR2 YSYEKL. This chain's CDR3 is CASSNRDRAQETQYF. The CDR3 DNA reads TGCGCCAGCAGCAATCGGGACAGGGCGCAAGAGACCCAGTACTTC.

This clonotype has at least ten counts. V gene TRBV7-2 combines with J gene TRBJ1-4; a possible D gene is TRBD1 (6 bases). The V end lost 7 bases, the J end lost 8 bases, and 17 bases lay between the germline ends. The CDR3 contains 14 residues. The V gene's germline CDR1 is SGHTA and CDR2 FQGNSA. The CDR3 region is CASTSDSWDEKLFF. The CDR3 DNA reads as TGTGCCAGCACCTCGGACAGTTGGGACGAAAAACTGTTTTTT. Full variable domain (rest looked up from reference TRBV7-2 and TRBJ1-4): GAGVSQSPSNKVTEKGKDVELRCDPISGHTALYWYRQSLGQGLEFLIYFQGNSAPDKSGLPSDRFSAERTGGSVSTLTIQRTQQEDSAVYLCASTSDSWDEKLFFGSGTQLSVL.

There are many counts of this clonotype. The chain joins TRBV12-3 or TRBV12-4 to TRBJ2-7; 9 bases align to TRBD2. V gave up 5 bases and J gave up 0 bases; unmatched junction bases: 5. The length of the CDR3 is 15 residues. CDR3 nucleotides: TGTGCCAGCAGTCCCCGGACTAGCGCCTCCTACGAGCAGTACTTC. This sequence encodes CASSPRTSASYEQYF.

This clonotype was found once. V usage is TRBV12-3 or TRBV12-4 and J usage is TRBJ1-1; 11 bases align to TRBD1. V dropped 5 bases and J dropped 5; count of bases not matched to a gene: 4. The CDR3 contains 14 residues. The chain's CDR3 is CASSRTGGWTEAFF. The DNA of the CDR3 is TGTGCCAGCAGTCGGACAGGGGGCTGGACTGAAGCTTTCTTT.

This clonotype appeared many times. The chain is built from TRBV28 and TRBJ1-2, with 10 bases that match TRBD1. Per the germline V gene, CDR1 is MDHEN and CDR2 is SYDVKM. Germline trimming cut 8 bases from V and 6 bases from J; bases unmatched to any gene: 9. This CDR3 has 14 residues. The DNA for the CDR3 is TGTGCCAGCCAGACCGGGACAGGGGAGAATGGCTACACCTTC. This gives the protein CASQTGTGENGYTF.

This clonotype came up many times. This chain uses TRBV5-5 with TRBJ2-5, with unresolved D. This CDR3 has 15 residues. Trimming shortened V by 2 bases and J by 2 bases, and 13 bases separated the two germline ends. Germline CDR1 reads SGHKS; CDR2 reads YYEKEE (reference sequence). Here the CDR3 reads CASSFSSASQETQYF. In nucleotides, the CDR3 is TGTGCCAGCAGCTTTTCGTCGGCATCTCAAGAGACCCAGTACTTC.

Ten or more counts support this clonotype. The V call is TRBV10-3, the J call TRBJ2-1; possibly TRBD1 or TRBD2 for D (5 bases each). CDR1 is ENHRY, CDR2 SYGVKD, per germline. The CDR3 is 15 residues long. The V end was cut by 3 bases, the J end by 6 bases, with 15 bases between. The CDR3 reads CAISDHPGSRNEQFF. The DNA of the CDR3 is TGTGCCATCAGTGATCATCCAGGGAGTCGCAATGAGCAGTTCTTC.

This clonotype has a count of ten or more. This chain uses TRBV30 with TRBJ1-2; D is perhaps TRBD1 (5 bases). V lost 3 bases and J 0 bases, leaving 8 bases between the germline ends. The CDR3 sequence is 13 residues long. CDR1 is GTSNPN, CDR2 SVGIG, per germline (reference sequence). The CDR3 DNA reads TGTGCCTGGAGAGTGGGACCTAACTATGGCTACACCTTC. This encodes CAWRVGPNYGYTF.

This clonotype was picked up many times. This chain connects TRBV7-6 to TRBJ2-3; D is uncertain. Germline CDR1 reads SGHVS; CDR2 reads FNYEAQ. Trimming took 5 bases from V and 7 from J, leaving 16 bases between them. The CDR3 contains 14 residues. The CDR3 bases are TGTGCCAGCAGCGACGACCCAGTACCTCATACGCAGTATTTT. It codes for CASSDDPVPHTQYF.

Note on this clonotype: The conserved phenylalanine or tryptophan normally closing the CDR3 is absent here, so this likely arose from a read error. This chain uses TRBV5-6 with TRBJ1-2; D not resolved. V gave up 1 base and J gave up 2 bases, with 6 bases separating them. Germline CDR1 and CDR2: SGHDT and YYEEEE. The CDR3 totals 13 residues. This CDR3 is CASSLPTNYGYTL. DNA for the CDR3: TGTGCCAGCAGCTTGCCCACGAACTATGGCTACACCCTC.

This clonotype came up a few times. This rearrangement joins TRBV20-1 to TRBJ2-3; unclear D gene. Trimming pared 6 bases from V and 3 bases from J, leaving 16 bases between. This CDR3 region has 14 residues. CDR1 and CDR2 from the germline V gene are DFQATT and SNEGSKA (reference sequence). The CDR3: CSASLRERTDTQYF. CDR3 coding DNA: TGCAGTGCAAGCTTAAGAGAAAGAACAGATACGCAGTATTTT.